This record concerns one TCR beta chain sequence. Its matching antigen is unknown. This entry is derived from a study of cytomegalovirus exposure and HLA in healthy donors. Study at large: The same platform as the approximately 670 first-cohort repertoires was used for the 130 or so validation repertoires, a later analysis reported. Regarding the study as a whole: Reported results showed that the classifier diagnosed cytomegalovirus status with high specificity and sensitivity. The TCR clusters that emerged in the first cohort tended, a later analysis found, to co-occur in the approximately 120 validation repertoires.

Sequencing used immunoSEQ multiplex PCR; TCRdb keeps in-frame clones, though not all of them. The sample has 300,000 to 400,000 clones, roughly 87% seen once. The CDR3 runs to 17 residues. From germline, CDR1 is LNHDA and CDR2 SQIVND (reference sequence). Trimming removed 3 bases from V and 4 bases from J, with 16 bases in between. The donors were in the roughly 130-subject validation cohort; that cohort was separate from the roughly 620-subject first cohort. The chain couples TRBV19 to TRBJ2-6; a possible D gene is TRBD1 (5 bases). The clonotype comes from a man aged 30 to 39 in good health and CMV-seronegative. What was sequenced was PBMCs. For the CDR3, the DNA is TGTGCCAGTAGTATCGGGCGGCCAGGGTTCGGGGCCAACGTCCTGACTTTC. Translation gives CASSIGRPGFGANVLTF.